One and the same sample provided the 2 T cell receptor beta chains below, sequenced in a study of cytomegalovirus exposure and HLA in healthy donors. PCR was performed using 60 Vbeta and 13 Jbeta primers. The data were produced by immunoSEQ multiplex PCR, yet TCRdb's version contains in-frame clones alone and is incomplete. In the table there are approximately 150,000 clones, approximately 80% of which are singletons. Specimen: PBMCs. These receptors were obtained from a man aged 40-49 years in good health and CMV-seronegative.

The chain combines TRBV30 with TRBJ1-6, with 11 bases identical to TRBD1. The J segment lost 9 bases and the V segment lost 0 bases, leaving 1 base of the junction unmatched. Germline V gives CDR1 GTSNPN, CDR2 SVGIG (reference sequence). There are 14 residues in the CDR3. The DNA for the CDR3 is TGTGCCTGGAGTGTGGACAGGGGGCCTTCACCCCTCCACTTT. It is translated as CAWSVDRGPSPLHF. The whole variable domain, filled in from reference TRBV30 and TRBJ1-6, reads SQTIHQWPATLVQPVGSPLSLECTVEGTSNPNLYWYRQAAGRGLQLLFYSVGIGQISSEVPQNLSASRPQDRQFILSSKKLLLSDSGFYLCAWSVDRGPSPLHFGNGTRLTVT.

J is TRBJ1-1 and V is TRBV28, with 7 bases that match TRBD1. The CDR3 consists of 14 residues. CDR1 and CDR2 (germline): MDHEN, SYDVKM. V was pared by 4 bases and J by 7 bases, with 9 bases of the junction left unmatched. The CDR3 sequence is CASSSSFRDSEAFF. CDR3 DNA sequence: TGTGCCAGCAGTTCCTCGTTCCGGGACAGTGAAGCTTTCTTT.